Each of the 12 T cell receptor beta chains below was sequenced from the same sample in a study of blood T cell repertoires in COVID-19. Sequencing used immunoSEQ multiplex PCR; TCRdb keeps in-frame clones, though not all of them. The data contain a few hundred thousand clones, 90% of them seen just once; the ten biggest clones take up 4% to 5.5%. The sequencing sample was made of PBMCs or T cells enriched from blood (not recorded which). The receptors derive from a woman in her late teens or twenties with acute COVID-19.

The CDR3 bases are TGTGCCAGCAGTGTCGACAGGGGGGTCAATGAAAAACTGTTTTTT. Translation: CASSVDRGVNEKLFF. This rearrangement joins TRBV2 to TRBJ1-4; 9 bases align to TRBD1. Germline loops: CDR1 SNHLY, CDR2 FYNNEI. V shed 4 bases and J 5 bases; nucleotides not matched to a gene: 5. CDR3 size: 15 residues.

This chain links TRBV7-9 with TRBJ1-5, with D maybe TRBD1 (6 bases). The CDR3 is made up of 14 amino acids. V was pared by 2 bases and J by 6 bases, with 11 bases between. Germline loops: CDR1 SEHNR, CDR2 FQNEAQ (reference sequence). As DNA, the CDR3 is TGTGCCAGCAGCTTATCTGGGGGCGGTCAGCCCCAGCATTTT. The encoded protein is CASSLSGGGQPQHF. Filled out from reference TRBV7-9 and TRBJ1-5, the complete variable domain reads DTGVSQNPRHKITKRGQNVTFRCDPISEHNRLYWYRQTLGQGPEFLTYFQNEAQLEKSRLLSDRFSAERPKGSFSTLEIQRTEQGDSAMYLCASSLSGGGQPQHFGDGTRLSIL.

This CDR3 reads CASGGHWAGGRGYQPQHF. DNA for the CDR3: TGTGCCAGCGGGGGACACTGGGCAGGGGGTCGGGGTTATCAGCCCCAGCATTTT. The rearrangement links TRBV28 to TRBJ1-5; 7 bases are a match to TRBD1. The CDR3 contains 18 residues. CDR1 is MDHEN and CDR2 is SYDVKM in the germline V gene. J gave up 5 bases and V 8 bases, and 21 bases lay outside the gene matches.

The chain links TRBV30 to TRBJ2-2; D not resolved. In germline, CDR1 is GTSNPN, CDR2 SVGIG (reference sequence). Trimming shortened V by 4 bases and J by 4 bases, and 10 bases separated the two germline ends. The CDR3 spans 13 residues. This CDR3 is CAWKQQSTGELFF. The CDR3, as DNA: TGTGCCTGGAAGCAACAGAGCACCGGGGAGCTGTTTTTT.

CDR3 protein: CASSLARRGLYNEQFF. CDR3 in DNA: TGTGCCAGCAGCTTAGCCCGCAGGGGGCTTTACAATGAGCAGTTCTTC. V gene TRBV7-9 combines with J gene TRBJ2-1; 8 nucleotides line up with TRBD1. V trimming: 0 bases; J trimming: 4 bases; junction bases outside the gene matches: 5. The CDR3 is made up of 16 amino acids. CDR1 is SEHNR and CDR2 is FQNEAQ in the germline V gene (reference sequence). The full variable domain, its missing parts supplied by reference TRBV7-9 and TRBJ2-1, is DTGVSQNPRHKITKRGQNVTFRCDPISEHNRLYWYRQTLGQGPEFLTYFQNEAQLEKSRLLSDRFSAERPKGSFSTLEIQRTEQGDSAMYLCASSLARRGLYNEQFFGPGTRLTVL.

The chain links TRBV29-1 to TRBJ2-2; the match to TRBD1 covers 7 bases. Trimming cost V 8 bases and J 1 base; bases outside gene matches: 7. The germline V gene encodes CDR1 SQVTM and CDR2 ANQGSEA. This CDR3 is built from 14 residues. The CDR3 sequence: CSCIGDRNTGELFF. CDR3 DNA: TGCAGCTGTATCGGGGACAGGAACACCGGGGAGCTGTTTTTT.

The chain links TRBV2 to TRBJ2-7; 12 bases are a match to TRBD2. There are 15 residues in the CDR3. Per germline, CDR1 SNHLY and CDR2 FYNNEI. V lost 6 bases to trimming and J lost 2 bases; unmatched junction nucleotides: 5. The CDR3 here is CASRLAGGSPYEQYF. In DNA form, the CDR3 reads TGTGCCAGCAGACTAGCGGGAGGTTCCCCCTACGAGCAGTACTTC.

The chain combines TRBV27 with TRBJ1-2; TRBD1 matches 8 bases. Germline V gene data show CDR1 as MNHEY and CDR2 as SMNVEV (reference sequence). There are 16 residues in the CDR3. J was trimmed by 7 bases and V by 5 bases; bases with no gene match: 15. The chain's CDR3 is CASSPQPGQGFSGYTF. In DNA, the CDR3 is TGTGCCAGCAGTCCCCAGCCCGGACAGGGATTCTCTGGCTACACCTTC.

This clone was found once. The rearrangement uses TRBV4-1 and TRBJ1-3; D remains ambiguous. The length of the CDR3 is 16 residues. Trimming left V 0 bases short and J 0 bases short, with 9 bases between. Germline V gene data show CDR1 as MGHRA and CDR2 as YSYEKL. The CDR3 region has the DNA TGCGCCAGCAGCCAAGATTTCACAAACTCTGGAAACACCATATATTTT. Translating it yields CASSQDFTNSGNTIYF.

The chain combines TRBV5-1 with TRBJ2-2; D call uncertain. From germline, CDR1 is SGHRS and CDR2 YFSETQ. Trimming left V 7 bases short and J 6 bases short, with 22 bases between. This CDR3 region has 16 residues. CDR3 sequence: CASCEQSPELAGELFF. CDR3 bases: TGCGCCAGCTGTGAGCAGTCCCCGGAGTTGGCCGGGGAGCTGTTTTTT.

CDR3 sequence (DNA): TGTGCCAGCAGTTATAGAGCGGGAGGCCCCTACGAGCAGTACTTC. It yields the protein CASSYRAGGPYEQYF. The J gene is TRBJ2-7, the V gene TRBV6-6; TRBD2 agrees at 9 bases. J gave up 2 bases and V 3 bases, and 5 bases lay outside the gene matches. The CDR3 covers 15 residues. Germline lookup yields CDR1 MNHNY and CDR2 SVGAGI (reference sequence).

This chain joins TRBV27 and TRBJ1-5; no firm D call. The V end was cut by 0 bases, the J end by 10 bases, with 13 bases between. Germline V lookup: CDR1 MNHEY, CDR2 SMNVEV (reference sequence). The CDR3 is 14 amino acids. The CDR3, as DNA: TGTGCCAGCAGTTTATCATCGGAGAGGAAACCCCAGCATTTT. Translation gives CASSLSSERKPQHF.